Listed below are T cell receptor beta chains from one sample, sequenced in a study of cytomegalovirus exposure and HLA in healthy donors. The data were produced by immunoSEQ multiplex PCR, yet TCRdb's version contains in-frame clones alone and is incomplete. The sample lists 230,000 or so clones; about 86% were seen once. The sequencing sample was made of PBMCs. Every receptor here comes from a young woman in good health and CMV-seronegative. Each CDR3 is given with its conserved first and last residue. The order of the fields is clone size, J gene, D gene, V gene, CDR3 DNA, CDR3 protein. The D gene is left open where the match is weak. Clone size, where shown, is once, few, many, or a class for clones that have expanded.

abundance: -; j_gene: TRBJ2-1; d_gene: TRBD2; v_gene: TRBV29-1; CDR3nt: TGCAGCGTTGACCCGGGACTAGCGGGAGAACGAGAGCAGTTCTTC; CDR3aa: CSVDPGLAGEREQFF
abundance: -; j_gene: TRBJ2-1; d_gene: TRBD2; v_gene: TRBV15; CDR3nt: TGTGCCACCAGGGCTCCTAGCGGGAGGCTGCATGAGCAGTTCTTC; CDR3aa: CATRAPSGRLHEQFF
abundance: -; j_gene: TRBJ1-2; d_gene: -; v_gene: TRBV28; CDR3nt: TGTGCCAGCAGGGAACAGGGACGGAGCTACACCTTC; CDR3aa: CASREQGRSYTF
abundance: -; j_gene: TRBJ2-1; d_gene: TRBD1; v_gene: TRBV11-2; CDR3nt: TGTGCCAGCAGCCCCCGAACAGGGGGCACCTACAATGAGCAGTTCTTC; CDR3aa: CASSPRTGGTYNEQFF
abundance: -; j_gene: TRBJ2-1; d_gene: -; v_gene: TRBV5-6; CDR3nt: TGTGCCAGCAGCTTGGGGGCAGGATACAATGAGCAGTTCTTC; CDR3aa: CASSLGAGYNEQFF
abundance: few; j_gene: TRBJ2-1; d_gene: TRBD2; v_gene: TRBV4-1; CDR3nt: TGCGCCAGCAGCCAAATTGATATGGGACTAGCCGGCCACAATGAGCAGTTCTTC; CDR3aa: CASSQIDMGLAGHNEQFF
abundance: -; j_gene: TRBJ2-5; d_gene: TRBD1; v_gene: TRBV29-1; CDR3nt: TGCAGCGTTGAAGGGACAGGGTGGGTAGTTGGAGAGACCCAGTACTTC; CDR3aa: CSVEGTGWVVGETQYF
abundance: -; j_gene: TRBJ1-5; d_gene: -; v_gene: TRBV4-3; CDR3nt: TGCGCCAGCAGCCAAGAGCGGTATAGCAATCAGCCCCAGCATTTT; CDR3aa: CASSQERYSNQPQHF
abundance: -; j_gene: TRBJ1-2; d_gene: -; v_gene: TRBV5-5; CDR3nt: TGTGCCAGCAGCTTGGACAGGGCCAACTATGGCTACACCTTC; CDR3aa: CASSLDRANYGYTF
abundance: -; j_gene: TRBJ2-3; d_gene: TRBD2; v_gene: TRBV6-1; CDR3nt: TGTGCCTGGCCTAGGAGTGCGGGAGGCACAGATACGCAGTATTTT; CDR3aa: CAWPRSAGGTDTQYF
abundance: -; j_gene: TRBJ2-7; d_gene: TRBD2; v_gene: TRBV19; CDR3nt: TGTGCCAGTAGTCCAACCGCTAGCGGGAGAGTCTACGAGCAGTACTTC; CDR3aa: CASSPTASGRVYEQYF
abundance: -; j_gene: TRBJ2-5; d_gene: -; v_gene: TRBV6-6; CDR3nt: TGTGCCAGCAGTCTAGGCCAAGAGACCCAGTACTTC; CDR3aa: CASSLGQETQYF
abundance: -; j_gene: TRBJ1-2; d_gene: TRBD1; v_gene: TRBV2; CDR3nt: TGTGCCGGAACCGGGACAGGGGGAGTCGGCTACACCTTC; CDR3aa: CAGTGTGGVGYTF
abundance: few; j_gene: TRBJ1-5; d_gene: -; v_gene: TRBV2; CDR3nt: TGTGCCAGCAGTGACGCGAAGCTGAATCAGCCCCAGCATTTT; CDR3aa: CASSDAKLNQPQHF
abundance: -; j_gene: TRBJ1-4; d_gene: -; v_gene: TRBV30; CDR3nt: TGTGCCTGGAGTCCACGGGACTCCAAGTGGACTAATGAAAAACTGTTTTTT; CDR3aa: CAWSPRDSKWTNEKLFF
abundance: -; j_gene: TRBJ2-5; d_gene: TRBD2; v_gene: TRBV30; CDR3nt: TGTGCCTCCGCGGGGGGGGAGGGCCGTTGGGAGACCCAGTACTTC; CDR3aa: CASAGGEGRWETQYF
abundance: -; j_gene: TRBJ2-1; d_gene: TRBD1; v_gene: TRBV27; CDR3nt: TGTGCCAGCAGTTCAGAGGGACAGGGAATCAATGAGCAGTTCTTC; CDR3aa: CASSSEGQGINEQFF
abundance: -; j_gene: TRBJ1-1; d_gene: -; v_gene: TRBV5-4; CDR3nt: TGTGCCAGCAGTGAAATGACAGGATCCACTGAAGCTTTCTTT; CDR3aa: CASSEMTGSTEAFF
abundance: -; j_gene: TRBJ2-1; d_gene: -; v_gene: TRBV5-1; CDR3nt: TGCGCCAGCCGAGAGACTATTTACAATGAGCAGTTCTTC; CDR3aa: CASRETIYNEQFF
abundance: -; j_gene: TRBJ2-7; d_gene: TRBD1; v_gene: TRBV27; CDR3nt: TGTGCCAGCAGTCTGGCCGGGACAGGGTACTACGAGCAGTACTTC; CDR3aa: CASSLAGTGYYEQYF
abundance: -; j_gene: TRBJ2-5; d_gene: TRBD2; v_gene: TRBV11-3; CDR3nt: TGTGCCAGCAGCTTGGGGGTAGCGGGAGGAGCAGAGGAGACCCAGTACTTC; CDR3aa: CASSLGVAGGAEETQYF
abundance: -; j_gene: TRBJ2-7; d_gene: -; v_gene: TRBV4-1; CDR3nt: TGCGCCAGCAGCCAAGATCGGGGAGGAGGGCAGTACTTC; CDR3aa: CASSQDRGGGQYF
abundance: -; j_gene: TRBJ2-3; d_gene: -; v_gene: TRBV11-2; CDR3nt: TGTGCCAGCAGCTTGGAGGGTAGACACACAGATACGCAGTATTTT; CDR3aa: CASSLEGRHTDTQYF
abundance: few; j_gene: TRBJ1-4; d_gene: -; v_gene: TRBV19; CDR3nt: TGTGCCAGTAACGGGGGGTCTAATGAAAAACTGTTTTTT; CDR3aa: CASNGGSNEKLFF
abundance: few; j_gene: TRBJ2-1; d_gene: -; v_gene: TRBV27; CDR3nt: TGTGCCAGCACTTTCGCGGGCAACTACAATGAGCAGTTCTTC; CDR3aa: CASTFAGNYNEQFF
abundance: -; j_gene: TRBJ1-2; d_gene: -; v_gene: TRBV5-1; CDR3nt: TGCGCCAGCAGCTTGGAGGGGGGGATCGGCTATGGCTACACCTTC; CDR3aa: CASSLEGGIGYGYTF
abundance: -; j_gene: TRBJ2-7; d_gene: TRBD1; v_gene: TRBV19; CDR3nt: TGTGCCAGCGGGACAGGGGGCATCTACGAGCAGTACTTC; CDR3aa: CASGTGGIYEQYF
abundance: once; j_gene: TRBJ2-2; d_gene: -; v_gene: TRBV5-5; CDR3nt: TGTGCCAGCAGCTTGTGGGGCTCGAGCACCGGGGAGCTGTTTTTT; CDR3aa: CASSLWGSSTGELFF
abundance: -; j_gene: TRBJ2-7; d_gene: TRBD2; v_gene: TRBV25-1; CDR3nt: TGTGCCAGCAGTGAATGGGGGGGAAAAGACGAGCAGTACTTC; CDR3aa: CASSEWGGKDEQYF
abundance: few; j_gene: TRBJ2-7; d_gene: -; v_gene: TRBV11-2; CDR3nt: TGTGCCAGCAGCTTATCGCCCAGCTACGAGCAGTACTTC; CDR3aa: CASSLSPSYEQYF
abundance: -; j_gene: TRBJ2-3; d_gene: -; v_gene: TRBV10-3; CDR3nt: TGTGCCATCAGTGAGTCGGTCGGGATTAGCACAGATACGCAGTATTTT; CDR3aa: CAISESVGISTDTQYF
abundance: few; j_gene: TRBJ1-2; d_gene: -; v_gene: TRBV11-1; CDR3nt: TGTGCCAGCAGCCCGCCACAGGGTTTCGGCTACACCTTC; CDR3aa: CASSPPQGFGYTF
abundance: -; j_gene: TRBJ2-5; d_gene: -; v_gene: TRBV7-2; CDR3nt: TGTGCCAGCAGCTTAATGAGGTGGGAGACCCAGTACTTC; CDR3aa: CASSLMRWETQYF
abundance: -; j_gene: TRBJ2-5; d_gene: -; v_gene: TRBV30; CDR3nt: TGTGCCTGGAGTGCCCCCTTAGGGACACAAGAGACCCAGTACTTC; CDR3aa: CAWSAPLGTQETQYF
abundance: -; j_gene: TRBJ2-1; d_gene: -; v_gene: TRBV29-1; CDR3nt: TGCAGCGTTGCGGACAGCAATGAGCAGTTCTTC; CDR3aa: CSVADSNEQFF
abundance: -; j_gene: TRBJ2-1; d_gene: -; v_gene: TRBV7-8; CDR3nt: TGTGCCAGCAGTAGCCCGGACTCCTACAATGAGCAGTTCTTC; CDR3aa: CASSSPDSYNEQFF
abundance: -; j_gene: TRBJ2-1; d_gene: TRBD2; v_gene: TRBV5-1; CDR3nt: TGCGCCAGCAGCTCCATAGCAACGATCGCGGGAGCACTCAACAATGAGCAGTTCTTC; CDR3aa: CASSSIATIAGALNNEQFF
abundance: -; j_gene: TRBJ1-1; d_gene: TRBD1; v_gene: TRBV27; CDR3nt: TGTGCCAGCCGGTGGACAGGGGGCGCACCTGAAGCTTTCTTT; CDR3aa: CASRWTGGAPEAFF
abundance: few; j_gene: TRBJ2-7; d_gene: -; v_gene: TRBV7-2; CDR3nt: TGTGCCAGCAGCCTCCTTGATAGCTCCTACGAGCAGTACTTC; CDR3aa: CASSLLDSSYEQYF
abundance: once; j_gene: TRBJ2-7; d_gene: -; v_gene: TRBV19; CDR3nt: TGTGCCAGTAGGGGAACCAGGGGTGTGATCCACGAGCAGTACTTC; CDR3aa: CASRGTRGVIHEQYF
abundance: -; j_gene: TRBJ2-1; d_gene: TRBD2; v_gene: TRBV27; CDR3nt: TGTGCCAGCAGTTTTCTGGCGGGAGAGTCCTACAATGAGCAGTTCTTC; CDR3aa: CASSFLAGESYNEQFF
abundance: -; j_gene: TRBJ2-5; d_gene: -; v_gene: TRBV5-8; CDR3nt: TGTGCCAGCAGCTTGAACCTAGAAGAGACCCAGTACTTC; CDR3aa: CASSLNLEETQYF
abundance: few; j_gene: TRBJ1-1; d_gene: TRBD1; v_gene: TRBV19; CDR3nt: TGTGCCAGTAGTACCGGGACAGGCGGGTTTACTGAAGCTTTCTTT; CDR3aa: CASSTGTGGFTEAFF
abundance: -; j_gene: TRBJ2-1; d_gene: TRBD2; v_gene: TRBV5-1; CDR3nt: TGCGCCAGCAGATTAGCGGGACCGTCCAATGAGCAGTTCTTC; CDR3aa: CASRLAGPSNEQFF
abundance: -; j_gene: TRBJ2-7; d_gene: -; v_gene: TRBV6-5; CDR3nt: TGTGCCAGCAGTTACTCGGGGCCCCGCGAGCAGTACTTC; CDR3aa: CASSYSGPREQYF
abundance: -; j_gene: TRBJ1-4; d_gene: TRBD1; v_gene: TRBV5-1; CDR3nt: TGCGCCAGCAGCAAGGACAGGGCCTCTAATGAAAAACTGTTTTTT; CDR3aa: CASSKDRASNEKLFF
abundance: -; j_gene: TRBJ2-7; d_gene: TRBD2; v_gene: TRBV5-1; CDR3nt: TGCGCCAGCAGCTCGGGGACTACTATTTTCCACGAGCAGTACTTC; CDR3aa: CASSSGTTIFHEQYF
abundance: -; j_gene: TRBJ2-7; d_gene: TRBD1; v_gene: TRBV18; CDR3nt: TGTGCCAGCTCACCAAAGGCAGGGGGTGCCTACGAGCAGTACTTC; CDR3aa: CASSPKAGGAYEQYF
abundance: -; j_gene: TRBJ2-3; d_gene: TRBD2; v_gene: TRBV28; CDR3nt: TGTGCCAGCACCCAGAGGGGAGGGGCTCCTGCAGATACGCAGTATTTT; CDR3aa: CASTQRGGAPADTQYF
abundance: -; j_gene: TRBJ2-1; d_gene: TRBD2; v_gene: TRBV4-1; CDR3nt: TGCGCCAGCAGCCTTGGACTAGCGGGGGACAATGAGCAGTTCTTC; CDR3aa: CASSLGLAGDNEQFF
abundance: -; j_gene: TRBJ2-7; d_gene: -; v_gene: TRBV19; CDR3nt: TGTGCCAGTAGTATAGGGGGGGACCTCTCCTACGAGCAGTACTTC; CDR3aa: CASSIGGDLSYEQYF
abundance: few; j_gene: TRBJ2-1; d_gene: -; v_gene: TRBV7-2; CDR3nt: TGTGCCAGCAGCTTAGCGTTTACAGCCGAGCAGTTCTTC; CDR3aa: CASSLAFTAEQFF
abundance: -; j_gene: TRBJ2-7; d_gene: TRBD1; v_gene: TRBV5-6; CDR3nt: TGTGCCAGCAGCTTCGGGACAGGGGCGGCCGGCGAGCAGTACTTC; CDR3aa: CASSFGTGAAGEQYF